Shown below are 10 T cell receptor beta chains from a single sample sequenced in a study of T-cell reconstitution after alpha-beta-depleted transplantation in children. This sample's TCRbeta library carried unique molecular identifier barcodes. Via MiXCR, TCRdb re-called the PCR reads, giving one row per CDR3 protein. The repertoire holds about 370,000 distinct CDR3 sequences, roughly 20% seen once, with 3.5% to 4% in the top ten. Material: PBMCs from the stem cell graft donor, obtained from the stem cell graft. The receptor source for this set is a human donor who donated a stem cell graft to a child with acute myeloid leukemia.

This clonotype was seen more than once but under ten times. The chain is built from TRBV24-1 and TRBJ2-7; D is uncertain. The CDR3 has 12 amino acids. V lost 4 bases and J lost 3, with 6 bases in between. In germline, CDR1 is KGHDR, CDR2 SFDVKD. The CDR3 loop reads CATSEYGYEQYF. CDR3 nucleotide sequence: TGTGCCACCAGTGAATATGGCTACGAGCAGTACTTC.

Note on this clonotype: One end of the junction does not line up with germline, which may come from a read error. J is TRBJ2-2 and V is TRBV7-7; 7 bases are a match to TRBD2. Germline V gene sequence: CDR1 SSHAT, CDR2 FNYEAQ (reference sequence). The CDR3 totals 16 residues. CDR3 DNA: TGTGCTAGCAGCTTAGATCGCGGGAGCGACACCGGGGAGCTGTTTTTT. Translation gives CASSLDRGSDTGELFF.

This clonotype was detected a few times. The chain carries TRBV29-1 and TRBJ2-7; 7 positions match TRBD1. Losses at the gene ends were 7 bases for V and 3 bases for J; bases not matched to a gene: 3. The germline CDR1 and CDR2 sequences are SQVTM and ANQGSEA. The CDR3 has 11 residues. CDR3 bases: TGCAGCGGACGACAGGGCTACGAGCAGTACTTC. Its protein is CSGRQGYEQYF.

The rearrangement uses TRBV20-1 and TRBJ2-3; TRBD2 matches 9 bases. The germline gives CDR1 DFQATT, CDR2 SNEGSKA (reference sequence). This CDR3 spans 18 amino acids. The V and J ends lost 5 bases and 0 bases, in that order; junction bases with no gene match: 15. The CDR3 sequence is CSAQPRAGGRSSTDTQYF. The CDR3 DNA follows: TGCAGTGCTCAACCAAGAGCGGGAGGTCGATCTAGCACAGATACGCAGTATTTT.

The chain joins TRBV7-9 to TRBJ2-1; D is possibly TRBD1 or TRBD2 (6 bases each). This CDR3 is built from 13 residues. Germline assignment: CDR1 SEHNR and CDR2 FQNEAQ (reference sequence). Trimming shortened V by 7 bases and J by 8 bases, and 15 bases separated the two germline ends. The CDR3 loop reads CASTLGGTYEQFF. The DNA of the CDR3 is TGTGCCAGCACCCTTGGCGGGACATATGAGCAGTTCTTC.

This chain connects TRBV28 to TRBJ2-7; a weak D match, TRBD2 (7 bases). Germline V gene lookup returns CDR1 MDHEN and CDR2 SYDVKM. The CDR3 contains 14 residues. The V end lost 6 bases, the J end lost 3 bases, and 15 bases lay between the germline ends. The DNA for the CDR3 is TGTGCCAGCAGAACTGAGGGGGGGAACTACGAGCAGTACTTC. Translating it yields CASRTEGGNYEQYF.

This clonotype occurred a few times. This CDR3 reads CASSSRTGSYEQYF. The CDR3 DNA sequence: TGTGCCAGCAGTTCCCGGACAGGCTCCTACGAGCAGTACTTC. This sequence joins TRBV6-2 or TRBV6-3 and TRBJ2-7; 7 bases map to TRBD1. CDR1 is MNHEY and CDR2 is SVGEGT in the germline V gene. Trimming took 4 bases from V and 0 from J; bases not matched to a gene: 3. The CDR3 has 14 residues.

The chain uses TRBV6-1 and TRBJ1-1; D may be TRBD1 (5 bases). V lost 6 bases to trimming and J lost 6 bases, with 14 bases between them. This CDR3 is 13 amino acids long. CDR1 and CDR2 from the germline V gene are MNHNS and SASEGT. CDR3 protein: CASRLTGAPEAFF. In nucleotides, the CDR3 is TGTGCCAGCAGGCTTACAGGCGCCCCTGAAGCTTTCTTT.

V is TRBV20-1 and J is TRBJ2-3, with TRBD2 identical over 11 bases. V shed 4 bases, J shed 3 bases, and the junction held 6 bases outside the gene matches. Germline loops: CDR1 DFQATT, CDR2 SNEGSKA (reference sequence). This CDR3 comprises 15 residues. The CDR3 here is CSAILAGGRTDTQYF. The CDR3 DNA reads TGCAGTGCTATTTTAGCGGGAGGGAGAACAGATACGCAGTATTTT.

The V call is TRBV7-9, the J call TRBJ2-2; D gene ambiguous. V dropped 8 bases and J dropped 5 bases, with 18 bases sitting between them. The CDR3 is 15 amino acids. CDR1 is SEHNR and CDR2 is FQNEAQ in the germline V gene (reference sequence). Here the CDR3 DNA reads TGTGCCAGCCCCCCGGAGCAAGGATGGACCGGGGAGCTGTTTTTT. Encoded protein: CASPPEQGWTGELFF.